The clone carrying this T cell receptor beta chain rates as medium-sized (0.01 to 0.1%). As yet, its antigen is unknown. Germline V CDR1 and CDR2: SGHAT, FQDESV (reference sequence). This CDR3 has 19 amino acids. V lost 5 bases, J lost 0 bases, and 24 bases lay in between. Live CD3+CD8+TCRalphabeta+ cells were sorted into four subsets by PD-1 and/or TIGIT. Using around 16 ng of total RNA, TCR libraries were made with the QIAseq Immune Repertoire TCR panel. TCRdb reprocessed the reads via MiXCR and lists one record per CDR3 protein. The table lists about 2,100 distinct CDR3 sequences, less than 9% of them singletons, with around 8.1% in the top ten. This sample is part of a study of circulating CD8 cells and anti-PD-1 response in melanoma. Overall study results and limits: A small cohort with few responders supplied the baseline and M1 comparisons. Most experiments lacked replicates.

The V call is TRBV11-1, the J call TRBJ2-3; a weak D match, TRBD2 (5 bases). The material sequenced was CD8+ T cells from PBMCs, taken at baseline or after one month of anti-PD-1 therapy (not recorded which). The clonotype comes from a human donor with melanoma. For the CDR3, the DNA is TGTGCCAGCAGCGCCTCTGGGGAGTTGCGAGTTGGGAGCACAGATACGCAGTATTTT. This sequence encodes CASSASGELRVGSTDTQYF.